The 5 T cell receptor beta chains below all came from one sample that was sequenced in a study of memory CD4+ T cells and cytomegalovirus serostatus (dated by TCRdb to between 2017 and 2020). A FACSAria II was used to sort memory CD4+ T cells, defined as single viable CD3+CD4+CD8-CD45RO+ cells. The library relied on the immunoSEQ multiplex PCR assay. Not all clones reach the TCRdb copy of this immuneACCESS table, which keeps in-frame sequences only. Checked studies attribute under half of the gap to unresolved V genes and leave the rest unexplained. This sample lists 30,000 to 40,000 clones; 70% to 80% were detected once. Approximately 5.7% of the sample is taken by the ten largest. Sequencing was done on a sample of memory CD4+ T cells from blood. The receptor source for this set is an adult in good health and CMV-seropositive.

The chain couples TRBV5-1 to TRBJ2-7; 8 bases match TRBD1. In germline, CDR1 is SGHRS, CDR2 YFSETQ. With V trimmed by 0 bases and J by 3 bases, 2 bases remained unmatched. The CDR3 length is 14 residues. The CDR3 loop reads CASSLGTGNYEQYF. The CDR3 DNA reads TGCGCCAGCAGCTTGGGGACAGGGAACTACGAGCAGTACTTC.

The gene calls are TRBV4-1 and TRBJ2-1; 10 bases fit TRBD2. CDR1 and CDR2 (germline): MGHRA, YSYEKL. The CDR3 runs to 16 residues. The V and J ends lost 0 bases and 6 bases, in that order; junction bases with no gene match: 5. Here the CDR3 reads CASSQDSSGGANEQFF. The CDR3 region has the DNA TGCGCCAGCAGCCAAGATTCCAGCGGGGGGGCCAATGAGCAGTTCTTC.

This chain uses TRBV29-1 with TRBJ2-5, with D possibly being TRBD1 (6 bases). CDR1 is SQVTM and CDR2 is ANQGSEA in the germline V gene. V was cut by 5 bases and J by 4 bases, with 14 bases left in between. This CDR3 comprises 13 residues. This CDR3 reads CSVSAQGRETQYF. In DNA form, the CDR3 reads TGCAGCGTTTCCGCGCAGGGGCGAGAGACCCAGTACTTC.

V gene TRBV7-2 combines with J gene TRBJ2-5; 7 bases match TRBD2. The CDR3 is 13 amino acids. V dropped 3 bases and J dropped 5; count of bases not matched to a gene: 3. The germline CDR1 and CDR2 sequences are SGHTA and FQGNSA. The CDR3 DNA reads TGTGCCAGCAGCTTCGGCGGGGGTGAGACCCAGTACTTC. This codes for CASSFGGGETQYF. The complete variable domain, with remaining parts taken from reference TRBV7-2 and TRBJ2-5, reads GAGVSQSPSNKVTEKGKDVELRCDPISGHTALYWYRQSLGQGLEFLIYFQGNSAPDKSGLPSDRFSAERTGGSVSTLTIQRTQQEDSAVYLCASSFGGGETQYFGPGTRLLVL.

The gene calls are TRBV7-8 and TRBJ2-1; 12 nucleotides agree with TRBD2. Unmatched junction bases numbered 8, after V lost 5 bases and J lost 6 bases. Per germline, CDR1 SGHVS and CDR2 FQNEAQ. The CDR3 extends over 16 amino acids. The CDR3 reads CASSESLAGGFNEQFF. CDR3 coding DNA: TGTGCCAGCAGCGAATCTCTAGCGGGGGGGTTCAATGAGCAGTTCTTC.